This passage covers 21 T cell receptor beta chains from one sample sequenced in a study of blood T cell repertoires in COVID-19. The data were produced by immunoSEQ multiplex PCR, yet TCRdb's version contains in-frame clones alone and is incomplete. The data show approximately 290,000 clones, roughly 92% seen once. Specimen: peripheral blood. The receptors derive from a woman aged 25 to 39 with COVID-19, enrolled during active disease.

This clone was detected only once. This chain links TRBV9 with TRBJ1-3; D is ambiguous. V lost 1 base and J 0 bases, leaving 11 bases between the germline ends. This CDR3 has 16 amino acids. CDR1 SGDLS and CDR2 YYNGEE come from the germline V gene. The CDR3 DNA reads TGTGCCAGCAGCGTAACAAACCTTGCCTCTGGAAACACCATATATTTT. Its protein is CASSVTNLASGNTIYF.

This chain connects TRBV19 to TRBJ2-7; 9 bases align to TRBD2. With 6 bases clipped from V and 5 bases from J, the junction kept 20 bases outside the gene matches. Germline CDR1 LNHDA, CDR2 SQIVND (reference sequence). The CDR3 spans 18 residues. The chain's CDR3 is CASSRGFWASGETDEQYF. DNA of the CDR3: TGTGCCAGTAGCCGGGGCTTTTGGGCTAGCGGGGAGACGGACGAGCAGTACTTC.

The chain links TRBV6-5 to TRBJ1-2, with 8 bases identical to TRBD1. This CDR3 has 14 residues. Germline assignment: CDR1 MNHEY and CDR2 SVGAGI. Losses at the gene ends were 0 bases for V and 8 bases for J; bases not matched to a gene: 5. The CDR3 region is CASSYSTGGRGYTF. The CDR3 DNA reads TGTGCCAGCAGTTACTCAACAGGGGGGAGAGGCTACACCTTC.

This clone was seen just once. The CDR3 sequence is CASSRDSTYEQYF. The CDR3 nucleotides are TGTGCCAGCAGCCGGGACAGCACCTACGAGCAGTACTTC. The V call is TRBV11-2, the J call TRBJ2-7; 7 bases align to TRBD1. CDR1 and CDR2 from the germline V gene are SGHAT and FQNNGV. The CDR3 runs 13 residues. The junction had 3 bases not matched to a gene; V was cut back by 5 bases and J by 2 bases.

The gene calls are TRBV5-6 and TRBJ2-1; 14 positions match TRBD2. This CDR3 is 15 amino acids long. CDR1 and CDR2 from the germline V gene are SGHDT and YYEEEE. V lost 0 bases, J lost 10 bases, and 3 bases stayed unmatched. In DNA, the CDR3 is TGTGCCAGCAGCTTGGCGGGACTAGCGGGAGCGGAGCAGTTCTTC. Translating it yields CASSLAGLAGAEQFF.

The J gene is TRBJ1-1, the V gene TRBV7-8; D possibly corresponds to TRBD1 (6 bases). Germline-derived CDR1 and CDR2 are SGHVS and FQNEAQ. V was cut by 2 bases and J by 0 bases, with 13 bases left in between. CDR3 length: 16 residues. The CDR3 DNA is TGTGCCAGCAGCTTACAAGGACAGCTAATGAACACTGAAGCTTTCTTT. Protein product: CASSLQGQLMNTEAFF.

The CDR3 DNA is TGTGCCAGCAGCTTGGAAGGGACTAGCGGGACCTTCCACAATGAGCAGTTCTTC. Translated: CASSLEGTSGTFHNEQFF. This chain connects TRBV5-6 to TRBJ2-1; 13 nucleotides line up with TRBD2. The J segment lost 5 bases and the V segment lost 0 bases, leaving 8 bases of the junction unmatched. Germline V CDR1 and CDR2: SGHDT, YYEEEE. This CDR3 has 18 residues.

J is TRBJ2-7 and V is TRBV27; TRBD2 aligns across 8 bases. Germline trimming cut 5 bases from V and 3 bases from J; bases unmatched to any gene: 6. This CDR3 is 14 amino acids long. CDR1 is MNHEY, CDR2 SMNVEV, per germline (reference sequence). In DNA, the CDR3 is TGTGCCAGCAGTCAGGGACTAGTGAGCTACGAGCAGTACTTC. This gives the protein CASSQGLVSYEQYF.

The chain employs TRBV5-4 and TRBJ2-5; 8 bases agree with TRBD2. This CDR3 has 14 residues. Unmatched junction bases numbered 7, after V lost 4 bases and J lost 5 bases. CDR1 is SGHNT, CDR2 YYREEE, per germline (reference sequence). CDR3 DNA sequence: TGTGCCAGCAGCCCCGGGACTAGGGCTGAGACCCAGTACTTC. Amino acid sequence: CASSPGTRAETQYF.

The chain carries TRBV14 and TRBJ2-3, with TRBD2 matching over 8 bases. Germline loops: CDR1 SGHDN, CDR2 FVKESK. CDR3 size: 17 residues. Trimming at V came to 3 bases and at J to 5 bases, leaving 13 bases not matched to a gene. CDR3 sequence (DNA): TGTGCCAGCAGCCAGAATAGCGGGATATTCAACTTAGATACGCAGTATTTT. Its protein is CASSQNSGIFNLDTQYF.

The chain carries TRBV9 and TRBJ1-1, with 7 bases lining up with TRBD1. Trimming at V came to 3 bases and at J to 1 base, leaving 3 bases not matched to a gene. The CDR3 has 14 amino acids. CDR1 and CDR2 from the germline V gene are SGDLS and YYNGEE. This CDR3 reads CASSADRSNTEAFF. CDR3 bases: TGTGCCAGCAGCGCGGACAGGTCGAACACTGAAGCTTTCTTT.

CDR3 coding DNA: TGTGCCAGCAGCTTGCAGGACACTCACTACGAGCAGTACTTC. It yields the protein CASSLQDTHYEQYF. This chain joins TRBV7-6 and TRBJ2-7, with a weak D call TRBD1 (5 bases). Germline loops: CDR1 SGHVS, CDR2 FNYEAQ. Trimming took off 3 bases at V and 3 bases at J, with 12 bases between the two ends. The CDR3 extends over 14 amino acids.

Written as DNA, the CDR3 is TGCGCCAGCAGCCGCGGGAGTACGGGGTTAACAGATACGCAGTATTTT. Its protein is CASSRGSTGLTDTQYF. V is TRBV5-1 and J is TRBJ2-3; 7 nucleotides line up with TRBD2. The CDR3 runs 16 residues. V gave up 4 bases and J gave up 3 bases; unmatched junction bases: 11. Germline assignment: CDR1 SGHRS and CDR2 YFSETQ.

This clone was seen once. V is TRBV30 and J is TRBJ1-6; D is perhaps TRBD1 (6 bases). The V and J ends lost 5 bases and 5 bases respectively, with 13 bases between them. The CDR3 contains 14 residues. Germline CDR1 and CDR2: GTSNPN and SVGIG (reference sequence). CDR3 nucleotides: TGTGCCTGGGCACCGGGACACAATAATTCACCCCTCCACTTT. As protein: CAWAPGHNNSPLHF.

The CDR3 sequence is CASRRTGDNSPLHF. The CDR3 bases are TGTGCCAGCAGGAGGACAGGGGATAATTCACCCCTCCACTTT. The chain uses TRBV2 and TRBJ1-6; 9 bases fit TRBD1. The junction had 2 bases not matched to a gene; V was cut back by 6 bases and J by 5 bases. The CDR3 is 14 amino acids. CDR1 and CDR2 (germline): SNHLY, FYNNEI.

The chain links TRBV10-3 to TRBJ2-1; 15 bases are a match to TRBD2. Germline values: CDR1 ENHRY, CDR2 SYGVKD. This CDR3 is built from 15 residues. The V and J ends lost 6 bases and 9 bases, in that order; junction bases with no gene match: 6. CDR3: CAISSGTSGRSEQFF. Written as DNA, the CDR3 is TGTGCCATCAGCTCCGGGACTAGCGGGAGGTCTGAGCAGTTCTTC.

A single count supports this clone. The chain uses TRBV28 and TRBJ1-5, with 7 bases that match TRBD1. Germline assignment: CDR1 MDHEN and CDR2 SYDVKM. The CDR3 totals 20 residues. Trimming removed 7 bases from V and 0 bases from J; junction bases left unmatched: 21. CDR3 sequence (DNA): TGTGCCAGCACCCGAGGCGGGACAGCTAGCTGGTTTGATAGCAATCAGCCCCAGCATTTT. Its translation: CASTRGGTASWFDSNQPQHF.

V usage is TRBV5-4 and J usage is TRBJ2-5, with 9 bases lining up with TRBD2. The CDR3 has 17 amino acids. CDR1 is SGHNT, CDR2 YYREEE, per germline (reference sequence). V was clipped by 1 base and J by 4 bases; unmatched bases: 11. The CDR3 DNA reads TGTGCCAGCAGCTTGACGAGGCTAGCGGGACCGGGAGAGACCCAGTACTTC. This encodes CASSLTRLAGPGETQYF.

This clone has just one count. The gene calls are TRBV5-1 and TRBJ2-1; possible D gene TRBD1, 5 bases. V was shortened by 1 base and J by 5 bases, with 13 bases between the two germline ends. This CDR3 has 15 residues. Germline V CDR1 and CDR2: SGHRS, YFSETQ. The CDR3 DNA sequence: TGCGCCAGCAGCTTGTATTCAGTAGGGGACAATGAGCAGTTCTTC. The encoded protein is CASSLYSVGDNEQFF.

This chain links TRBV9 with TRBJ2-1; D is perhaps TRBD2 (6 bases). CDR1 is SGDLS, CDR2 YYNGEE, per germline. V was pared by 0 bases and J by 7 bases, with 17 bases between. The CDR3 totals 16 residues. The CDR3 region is CASSVVPGEVGNEQFF. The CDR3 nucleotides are TGTGCCAGCAGCGTAGTTCCGGGAGAAGTAGGGAATGAGCAGTTCTTC.

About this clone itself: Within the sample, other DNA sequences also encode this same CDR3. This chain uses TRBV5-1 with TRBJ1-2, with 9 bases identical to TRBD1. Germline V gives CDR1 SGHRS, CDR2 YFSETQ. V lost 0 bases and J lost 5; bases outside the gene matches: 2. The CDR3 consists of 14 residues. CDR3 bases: TGCGCCAGCAGCTTGGGGACAGGGGCTTATGGCTACACCTTC. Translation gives CASSLGTGAYGYTF.